This TCR beta chain stems from a study of T cell responses to AZD1222 COVID-19 vaccine. Study-wide points: With dominance at 160-218 and 743-854, vaccine-associated CD4 TCRs spanned spike. Clonal diversity was possibly underestimated, and white British individuals and females predominated among donors. Just a handful of people given AZD1222 tested seropositive at baseline. The peak T cell response came first, and repertoires were sampled only after it.

Using immunoSEQ multiplex PCR, the repertoire was profiled, and TCRdb retains in-frame clones only, with some absent. The data show roughly 140,000 clones, approximately 78% seen once. The CDR3 totals 14 residues. Trimming cost V 5 bases and J 4 bases; bases outside gene matches: 3. Germline CDR1 and CDR2: PRHDT and FYEKMQ (reference sequence). As concerns this clone: The antigen remains unidentified.

The sample here was peripheral blood, taken on day 0 of MenACWY control vaccination. The receptor's source is an adult in good health. The chain combines TRBV13 with TRBJ1-5; 9 bases agree with TRBD1. The CDR3 nucleotides read TGTGCCAGCAGCGCCGGACAGGGGAATCAGCCCCAGCATTTT. Its protein is CASSAGQGNQPQHF.